This T cell receptor (beta chain) was captured by sequencing in a study of cytotoxic CD8 clonotypes in ibrutinib-treated CLL. In the study overall: Partial response occurred in approximately 24 patients and complete response in 2; at median about 6 years, around 15 remained remitted and roughly twelve progressed. Study results and caveats: Clonality rose at ibrutinib response, held steady in sustained remission, and fell toward baseline at progression. Public clonotypes were uncommon and contracted or stayed stable on treatment. Baseline clonality exceeded age-matched healthy donors and tracked circulating CD8+ T-cell counts.

The data were produced by immunoSEQ multiplex PCR, yet TCRdb's version contains in-frame clones alone and is incomplete. The repertoire holds roughly 180,000 clones, with more than 80% as singletons. Unmatched junction bases numbered 12, after V lost 2 bases and J lost 7 bases. Germline loops: CDR1 SGDLS, CDR2 YYNGEE. The length of the CDR3 is 17 residues. With regard to this clone: The antigen remains undetermined.

This clonotype originated in a human donor with chronic lymphocytic leukemia. The sequenced sample was PBMCs, obtained after 24 months of ibrutinib treatment. The V gene is TRBV9, the J gene TRBJ2-1; 10 positions match TRBD2. The CDR3 sequence is CASSVGERGGRRNEQFF. CDR3 DNA: TGTGCCAGCAGCGTCGGAGAGCGGGGGGGCAGGAGGAATGAGCAGTTCTTC.